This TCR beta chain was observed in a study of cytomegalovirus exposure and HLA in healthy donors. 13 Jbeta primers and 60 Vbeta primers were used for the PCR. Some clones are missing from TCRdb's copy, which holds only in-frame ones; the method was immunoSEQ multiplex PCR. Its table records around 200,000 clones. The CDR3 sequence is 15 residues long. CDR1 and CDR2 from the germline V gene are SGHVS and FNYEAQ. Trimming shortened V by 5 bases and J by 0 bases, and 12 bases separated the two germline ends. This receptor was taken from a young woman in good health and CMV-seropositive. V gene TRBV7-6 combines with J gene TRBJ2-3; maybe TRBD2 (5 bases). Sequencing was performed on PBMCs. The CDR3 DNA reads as TGTGCCAGCAGCCTAGGGAGCCCTAGCACAGATACGCAGTATTTT. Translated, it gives CASSLGSPSTDTQYF.